The 27 T cell receptor beta chains below were found in one sample sequenced in a study of beta chain features in type 1 diabetes. The study, taken as a whole, reports: People with Type 1 diabetes carried modestly yet significantly shorter TCRB CDR3s in all four CD4+ subsets.

Their cognate antigens are unknown. The investigators reverse transcribed all of the isolated RNA, so they sequenced expressed TCRB transcripts. The table came from immunoSEQ multiplex PCR; TCRdb's copy has only in-frame clones and leaves some out. Seen here are under 400,000 clones, 10% to 15% observed once, and the top ten hold 0.008% to 0.011%. Material: naive CD4+ T cells from blood. These receptors all come from a woman aged 18-30 years with type 1 diabetes.

V usage is TRBV28 and J usage is TRBJ1-3; TRBD1 might be the D (6 bases). CDR1 is MDHEN, CDR2 SYDVKM, per germline. Trimming took off 6 bases at V and 7 bases at J, with 10 bases between the two ends. The CDR3 runs 12 residues. The CDR3 DNA is TGTGCCAGCAGCGGGACACCGAACACCATATATTTT. Protein product: CASSGTPNTIYF.

In this sample, this clone turned up a few times. V usage is TRBV5-1 and J usage is TRBJ2-3; 8 bases are a match to TRBD1. CDR1 is SGHRS and CDR2 is YFSETQ in the germline V gene. The junction had 5 bases not matched to a gene; V was cut back by 7 bases and J by 1 base. CDR3 length: 14 amino acids. CDR3 region: CASALQGGTDTQYF. In DNA, the CDR3 is TGCGCCAGCGCCTTACAGGGGGGCACAGATACGCAGTATTTT.

This clone was counted a few times. This CDR3 is also generated by other DNA sequences in the sample. The V call is TRBV4-3, the J call TRBJ2-5, with D perhaps TRBD1 (6 bases). CDR3 length: 13 residues. CDR1 and CDR2 from the germline V gene are LGHNA and YSLEER. Trimming left V 0 bases short and J 5 bases short, with 7 bases between. CDR3 coding DNA: TGCGCCAGCAGCCAAGATAGGGGGGAGACCCAGTACTTC. It translates to CASSQDRGETQYF.

Only a few counts were recorded for this clone. This chain links TRBV4-1 with TRBJ2-2; possibly TRBD1 for D (5 bases). The CDR3 totals 16 residues. Germline CDR1 reads MGHRA; CDR2 reads YSYEKL. Deletions cut 2 bases from V and 2 bases from J, with 12 bases between. Here the CDR3 reads CASSQSTGINTGELFF. DNA for the CDR3: TGCGCCAGCAGCCAAAGTACAGGAATAAACACCGGGGAGCTGTTTTTT.

This clone was found a few times. V is TRBV28 and J is TRBJ2-7; the match to TRBD2 covers 7 bases. CDR1 MDHEN and CDR2 SYDVKM come from the germline V gene. V was pared by 2 bases and J by 0 bases, with 10 bases of the junction left unmatched. This CDR3 has 17 residues. The CDR3 bases are TGTGCCAGCAGTTTAGGTGGGCTAGCGGACGACTCCTACGAGCAGTACTTC. Its protein is CASSLGGLADDSYEQYF.

This clone occurred a few times. The DNA for the CDR3 is TGTGCCAGCAGCCCTACCGGACAGTTCGGGGCCAAAAACATTCAGTACTTC. It specifies CASSPTGQFGAKNIQYF. The rearrangement joins TRBV5-8 to TRBJ2-4; possible D gene TRBD1, 6 bases. Trimming shortened V by 4 bases and J by 1 base, and 18 bases separated the two germline ends. The V gene's germline CDR1 is SGHTS and CDR2 YDEGEE. There are 17 residues in the CDR3.

The chain employs TRBV25-1 and TRBJ1-3, with 8 bases matching TRBD1. V shed 6 bases, J shed 0 bases, and the junction held 7 bases outside the gene matches. CDR1 MGHDK and CDR2 SYGVNS come from the germline V gene. The CDR3 covers 16 residues. The CDR3 nucleotides read TGTGCCAGCAGGGAGACAGGGGCGTTCTCTGGAAACACCATATATTTT. Protein product: CASRETGAFSGNTIYF.

This clone came up a few times. V usage is TRBV4-1 and J usage is TRBJ2-1; 8 bases map to TRBD2. Germline V gene sequence: CDR1 MGHRA, CDR2 YSYEKL. V was pared by 4 bases and J by 9 bases, with 11 bases of the junction left unmatched. The CDR3 is 15 residues long. CDR3 sequence reads: CASSRPTSADGEQFF. The CDR3 nucleotides are TGCGCCAGCAGCCGGCCGACTAGCGCGGACGGTGAGCAGTTCTTC.

J is TRBJ1-2 and V is TRBV7-2, with TRBD1 identical over 9 bases. Germline-derived CDR1 and CDR2 are SGHTA and FQGNSA. CDR3 length: 14 amino acids. With V trimmed by 4 bases and J by 8 bases, 8 bases remained unmatched. CDR3 nucleotide sequence: TGTGCCAGCAGCTCTGGCGGGACAGGGCTCGGCTACACCTTC. Residues: CASSSGGTGLGYTF.

This rearrangement joins TRBV7-8 to TRBJ2-1; D may be TRBD2 (5 bases). The V gene lost 5 bases and the J gene lost 4 bases, with 15 bases spanning the gap. This CDR3 comprises 15 residues. Per germline, CDR1 SGHVS and CDR2 FQNEAQ. CDR3 amino acids: CASSGGRGPYNEQFF. CDR3 bases: TGTGCCAGCAGCGGTGGGAGAGGACCTTACAATGAGCAGTTCTTC.

The J gene is TRBJ2-5, the V gene TRBV5-4; 11 bases align to TRBD1. Germline values: CDR1 SGHNT, CDR2 YYREEE (reference sequence). This CDR3 has 16 amino acids. The junction had 8 bases not matched to a gene; V was cut back by 4 bases and J by 3 bases. This CDR3 is CASSRTGGAGKETQYF. CDR3 DNA: TGTGCCAGCAGCCGGACAGGGGGCGCTGGTAAAGAGACCCAGTACTTC.

This clone has just a few counts. V gene TRBV5-4 combines with J gene TRBJ2-7; 8 nucleotides match TRBD1. Trimming at V came to 4 bases and at J to 2 bases, leaving 5 bases not matched to a gene. CDR3 length: 14 residues. CDR1 and CDR2 from the germline V gene are SGHNT and YYREEE (reference sequence). The CDR3 protein is CASSPTGVPYEQYF. DNA of the CDR3: TGTGCCAGCAGCCCGACAGGGGTCCCCTACGAGCAGTACTTC.

The chain couples TRBV7-2 to TRBJ2-1, with TRBD1 as a possible D gene (5 bases). This CDR3 is built from 12 residues. Germline values: CDR1 SGHTA, CDR2 FQGNSA. V lost 3 bases and J 15 bases, leaving 15 bases between the germline ends. The CDR3 loop reads CASSFSQGFRFF. In DNA, the CDR3 is TGTGCCAGCAGCTTTTCTCAGGGATTTAGGTTCTTC.

The V and J genes are TRBV15 and TRBJ2-3; D may be TRBD2 (5 bases). The CDR3 is 13 residues long. Trimming removed 3 bases at V and 10 bases at J, with 14 bases between. The germline V gene has CDR1 LNHNV and CDR2 YYDKDF (reference sequence). The CDR3 protein is CATSSPSRESQYF. The CDR3 DNA follows: TGTGCCACCAGCAGCCCTTCCCGGGAATCGCAGTATTTT.

The chain has TRBV18 and TRBJ2-5; D is possibly TRBD1 (7 bases). Looked up from germline, CDR1 is KGHSH and CDR2 is LQKENI. This CDR3 spans 15 amino acids. V lost 5 bases and J lost 5, with 18 bases in between. The CDR3 loop is CASSATGAGIETQYF. For the CDR3, the DNA is TGTGCCAGCTCAGCCACAGGGGCGGGGATCGAGACCCAGTACTTC.

There are a few counts of this clone. The chain recombines TRBV4-3 with TRBJ1-6, with 8 positions matching TRBD1. V gave up 4 bases and J gave up 7 bases; unmatched junction bases: 6. The CDR3 length is 15 residues. In germline, CDR1 is LGHNA, CDR2 YSLEER. The CDR3 sequence: CASSRQGQVNSPLHF. DNA for the CDR3: TGCGCCAGCAGCCGACAGGGACAGGTCAATTCACCCCTCCACTTT.

This clone came up a few times. The CDR3 DNA reads TGCGCCAGCAGCTTCGGTTTCGGAGGGAGGAATGAAAAACTGTTTTTT. Amino acid sequence: CASSFGFGGRNEKLFF. The chain has TRBV5-1 and TRBJ1-4; D ambiguous. Trimming stripped 2 bases from V and 5 bases from J, with 16 bases between. The CDR3 consists of 16 residues. Germline CDR1 is SGHRS and CDR2 is YFSETQ.

The gene calls are TRBV5-1 and TRBJ2-5, with D perhaps matching TRBD2 (6 bases). The CDR3 consists of 16 residues. CDR1 is SGHRS and CDR2 is YFSETQ in the germline V gene. Trimming took off 3 bases at V and 5 bases at J, with 20 bases between the two ends. CDR3 DNA: TGCGCCAGCAGCTGGACCCCGGGACTCACCTTGGAGACCCAGTACTTC. Translated: CASSWTPGLTLETQYF. Drawing the rest from reference TRBV5-1 and TRBJ2-5, the complete variable domain is KAGVTQTPRYLIKTRGQQVTLSCSPISGHRSVSWYQQTPGQGLQFLFEYFSETQRNKGNFPGRFSGRQFSNSRSEMNVSTLELGDSALYLCASSWTPGLTLETQYFGPGTRLLVL.

This clone was counted only a few times. The chain is built from TRBV21-1 and TRBJ2-7; TRBD1 is taken as the D call from the table, unchecked against the DNA. TRBV21-1 is an annotated pseudogene. This CDR3 spans 15 amino acids. The CDR3 bases are TGTGCCAGCCTAAAGGTCAGGGGACAGATAGACGAGCAGTACTTC. It translates to CASLKVRGQIDEQYF.

Points on this clone: Sequence at one end of the junction differs from germline and may be a read error. In DNA, the CDR3 is TGTGCCAGCAGCTTTGGACTAGCATCCTCCGAGCAGTACTTC. Its protein is CASSFGLASSEQYF. The V and J genes are TRBV7-8 and TRBJ2-7, with 8 bases aligning to TRBD2. The CDR3 covers 14 residues. CDR1 is SGHVS and CDR2 is FQNEAQ in the germline V gene. Full variable domain (remainder filled in from reference TRBV7-8 and TRBJ2-7): GAGVSQSPRYKVAKRGQDVALRCDPISGHVSLFWYQQALGQGPEFLTYFQNEAQLDKSGLPSDRFFAERPEGSVSTLKIQRTQQEDSAVYLCASSFGLASSEQYFGPGTRLTVT.

This clone occurred a few times. This chain uses TRBV10-3 with TRBJ1-5; D unclear. This CDR3 has 14 amino acids. Trimming cost V 4 bases and J 5 bases, with 12 bases left between them. The germline V gene has CDR1 ENHRY and CDR2 SYGVKD. The CDR3 region is CAISVGREDQPQHF. Here the CDR3 DNA reads TGTGCCATCAGTGTCGGCCGGGAGGATCAGCCCCAGCATTTT.

The chain recombines TRBV7-9 with TRBJ1-1; no clear D gene. The CDR3 has 13 residues. Germline CDR1 SEHNR, CDR2 FQNEAQ (reference sequence). V was trimmed by 8 bases and J by 5 bases, leaving 15 bases between them. Here the CDR3 DNA reads TGTGCCAGCCTTCTGTCAAGAGGGACTGAAGCTTTCTTT. Its protein product is CASLLSRGTEAFF.

This clone has just a few counts. V gene TRBV11-3 combines with J gene TRBJ2-6; 10 bases map to TRBD2. V gave up 10 bases and J gave up 4 bases; unmatched junction bases: 4. CDR3 size: 14 residues. Germline-derived CDR1 and CDR2 are SGHNT and YENEEA. The CDR3 is CATGTSAGANVLTF. Here the CDR3 DNA reads TGTGCCACTGGGACTAGCGCCGGGGCCAACGTCCTGACTTTC.

The chain uses TRBV2 and TRBJ1-5; D call uncertain. Trimming pared 5 bases from V and 4 bases from J, leaving 6 bases between. CDR1 and CDR2 from the germline V gene are SNHLY and FYNNEI. This CDR3 has 12 amino acids. CDR3 DNA sequence: TGTGCCAGCAGTCGGACTAATCAGCCCCAGCATTTT. This codes for CASSRTNQPQHF. The full variable domain, its missing parts supplied by reference TRBV2 and TRBJ1-5, is EPEVTQTPSHQVTQMGQEVILRCVPISNHLYFYWYRQILGQKVEFLVSFYNNEISEKSEIFDDQFSVERPDGSNFTLKIRSTKLEDSAMYFCASSRTNQPQHFGDGTRLSIL.

This clone was observed a handful of times. Other DNA sequences in the same sample also yield this CDR3. V and J are TRBV29-1 and TRBJ2-1, with a tentative D call TRBD1 (6 bases). The length of the CDR3 is 11 residues. CDR1 and CDR2 (germline): SQVTM, ANQGSEA. The V and J ends lost 6 bases and 4 bases respectively, with 7 bases between them. The CDR3 sequence: CSVDRYNEQFF. CDR3 in DNA: TGCAGCGTCGACAGGTACAATGAGCAGTTCTTC.

This sequence joins TRBV5-1 and TRBJ2-5, with unresolved D. Germline values: CDR1 SGHRS, CDR2 YFSETQ. The CDR3 has 16 residues. V shed 0 bases and J shed 2 bases, with 14 bases lying between them. The CDR3 is CASSLVRGPPQETQYF. The CDR3 nucleotides are TGCGCCAGCAGCTTGGTCCGAGGCCCCCCGCAAGAGACCCAGTACTTC.

CDR3 nucleotide sequence: TGCAGTGCCCTGGGGGGAAGCGGCTACACCTTC. Its protein product is CSALGGSGYTF. The chain employs TRBV20-1 and TRBJ1-2; D perhaps matches TRBD1 (5 bases). Per the germline V gene, CDR1 is DFQATT and CDR2 is SNEGSKA (reference sequence). Trimming removed 6 bases at V and 8 bases at J, with 13 bases between. This CDR3 region has 11 residues.